This T cell receptor beta chain was recorded in a study of shared clonotypes between healthy human individuals. V was pared by 5 bases and J by 5 bases, with 8 bases of the junction left unmatched. The germline gives CDR1 SEHNR, CDR2 FQNEAQ (reference sequence). This CDR3 has 15 amino acids. Profiled with immunoSEQ multiplex PCR; TCRdb holds only in-frame clones, not every one. The repertoire holds over 2 million clones, with approximately 95% as singletons. The rearrangement uses TRBV7-9 and TRBJ2-5; 10 nucleotides align to TRBD1. The clonotype was recovered from a man in his late teens or twenties in good health. The sequenced sample was naive CD4+ T cells sorted from blood. Subset noted: CD45RA+ positively selected. The CDR3, as DNA: TGTGCCAGCAGCGCCCGGGACAGGGGAGCTGAGACCCAGTACTTC. It is translated as CASSARDRGAETQYF.